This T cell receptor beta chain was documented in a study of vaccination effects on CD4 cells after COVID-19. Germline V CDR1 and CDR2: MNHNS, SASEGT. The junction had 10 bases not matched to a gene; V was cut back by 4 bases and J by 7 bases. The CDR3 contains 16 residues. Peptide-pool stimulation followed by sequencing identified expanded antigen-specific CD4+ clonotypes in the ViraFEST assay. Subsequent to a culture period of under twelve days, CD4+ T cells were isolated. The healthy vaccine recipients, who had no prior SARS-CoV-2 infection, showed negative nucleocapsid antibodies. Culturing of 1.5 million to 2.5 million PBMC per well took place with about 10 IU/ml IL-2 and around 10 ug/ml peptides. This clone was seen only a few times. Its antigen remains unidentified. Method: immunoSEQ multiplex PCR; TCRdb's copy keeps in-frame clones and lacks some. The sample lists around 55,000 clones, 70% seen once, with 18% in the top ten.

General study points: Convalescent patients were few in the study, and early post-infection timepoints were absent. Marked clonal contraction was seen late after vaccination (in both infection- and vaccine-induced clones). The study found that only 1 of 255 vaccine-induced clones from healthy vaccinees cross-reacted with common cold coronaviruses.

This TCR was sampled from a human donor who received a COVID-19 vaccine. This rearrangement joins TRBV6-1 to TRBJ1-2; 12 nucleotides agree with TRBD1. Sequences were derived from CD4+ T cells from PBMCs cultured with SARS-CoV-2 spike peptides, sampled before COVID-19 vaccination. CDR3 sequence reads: CASSGGPGQGAPGYTF. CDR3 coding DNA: TGTGCCAGCAGTGGAGGGCCGGGACAGGGGGCGCCTGGCTACACCTTC.